This entry lists 4 T cell receptor beta chains sequenced from one sample in a study of T cells in Graves' hyperthyroidism and ophthalmopathy. RNA transcripts were the template for amplifying TCR beta CDR3 regions. TCR CDR3 regions were first amplified by RT-PCR with HTBI primers. TCRdb used MiXCR to reprocess the multiplex PCR reads, holding one entry per CDR3 protein. Of approximately 560,000 distinct CDR3 sequences listed, roughly 14% are singletons. Sequenced: blood. The receptors shown here come from a woman aged 25 to 45 with Graves' hyperthyroidism.

This clonotype was counted between two and nine times. The rearrangement uses TRBV27 and TRBJ2-3; 14 bases align to TRBD2. The CDR3 is 15 residues long. Trimming cost V 8 bases and J 4 bases; bases outside gene matches: 5. The V gene's germline CDR1 is MNHEY and CDR2 SMNVEV (reference sequence). This CDR3 is CASYGLAGGSDTQYF. Here the CDR3 DNA reads TGTGCCAGCTATGGACTAGCGGGAGGTTCAGATACGCAGTATTTT.

V usage is TRBV28 and J usage is TRBJ2-7, with TRBD2 identical over 7 bases. V shed 7 bases, J shed 2 bases, and the junction held 14 bases outside the gene matches. The CDR3 is 16 residues long. CDR1 MDHEN and CDR2 SYDVKM come from the germline V gene. CDR3 protein: CASTSQGGTDAYEQYF. CDR3 coding DNA: TGTGCCAGCACTTCCCAGGGAGGGACCGATGCCTACGAGCAGTACTTC.

The chain employs TRBV6-2 or TRBV6-3 and TRBJ2-3; possible D gene TRBD2, 6 bases. The CDR3 extends over 11 amino acids. Germline V lookup: CDR1 MNHEY, CDR2 SVGEGT. V lost 7 bases to trimming and J lost 8 bases, with 10 bases between them. The CDR3 DNA is TGTGCCAGCACCCGAGCGGGTACGCAGTATTTT. Translation: CASTRAGTQYF.

CDR3 protein: CAGGQADTQYF. The CDR3 DNA reads TGTGCCGGGGGTCAGGCAGATACGCAGTATTTT. This chain connects TRBV28 to TRBJ2-3; tentatively, D is TRBD1 or TRBD2 (5 bases each). CDR3 length: 11 amino acids. Looked up from germline, CDR1 is MDHEN and CDR2 is SYDVKM. V shed 11 bases and J shed 4 bases, with 10 bases lying between them. Together with reference TRBV28 and TRBJ2-3, the CDR3 gives the full variable domain: DVKVTQSSRYLVKRTGEKVFLECVQDMDHENMFWYRQDPGLGLRLIYFSYDVKMKEKGDIPEGYSVSREKKERFSLILESASTNQTSMYLCAGGQADTQYFGPGTRLTVL.